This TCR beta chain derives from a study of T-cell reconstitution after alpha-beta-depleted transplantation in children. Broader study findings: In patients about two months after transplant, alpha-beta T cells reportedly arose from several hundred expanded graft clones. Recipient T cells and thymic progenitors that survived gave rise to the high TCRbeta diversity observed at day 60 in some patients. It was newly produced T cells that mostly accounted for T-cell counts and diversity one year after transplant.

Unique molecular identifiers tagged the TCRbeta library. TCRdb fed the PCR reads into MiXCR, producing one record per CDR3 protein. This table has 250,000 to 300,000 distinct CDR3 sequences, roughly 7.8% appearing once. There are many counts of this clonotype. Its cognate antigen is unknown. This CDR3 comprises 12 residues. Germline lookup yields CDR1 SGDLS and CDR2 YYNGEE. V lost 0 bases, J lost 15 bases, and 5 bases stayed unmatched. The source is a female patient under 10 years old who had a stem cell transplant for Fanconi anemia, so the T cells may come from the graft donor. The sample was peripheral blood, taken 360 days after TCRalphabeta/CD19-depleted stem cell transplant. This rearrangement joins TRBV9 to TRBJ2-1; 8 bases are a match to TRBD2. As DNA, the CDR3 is TGTGCCAGCAGCGTAGTTGGGACTAGTATGTTCTTC. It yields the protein CASSVVGTSMFF.